Sequencing of this T cell receptor (beta chain) was carried out in a study of shared clonotypes between healthy human individuals. Overall study context: There were three CD4 naive, three CD4 memory, two CD8 naive and one CD8 memory plates per donor. Study-wide results and limits: Relative to their counterparts shared across all four donors, non-shared clonotypes exhibited diminished generation probabilities.

The CDR3 runs to 16 residues. The germline V and J ends were trimmed by 5 bases and 1 base, with 15 bases remaining between them. Looked up from germline, CDR1 is LNHNV and CDR2 is YYDKDF (reference sequence). Naive CD8 cells, CD45RO-negative and positively selected for CCR7, excluded terminally differentiated effector memory CD45RA+ cells. In regard to this clone: Its antigen is undetermined.

The DNA input per sorted-subset replicate PCR was about 220 ng, corresponding to some 30,000 T cell genomes. TCRdb keeps only in-frame clones here, not all; method: immunoSEQ multiplex PCR. The sample shows about 590,000 clones, just under 97% of them seen only once. The TCR sequence derives from a woman in her thirties in good health. The sample comprised naive CD8+ T cells sorted from blood. The chain joins TRBV15 to TRBJ1-5; D not resolved. Here the CDR3 reads CATSLPTLESNQPQHF. For the CDR3, the DNA is TGTGCCACCAGCCTCCCAACTCTGGAAAGCAATCAGCCCCAGCATTTT.